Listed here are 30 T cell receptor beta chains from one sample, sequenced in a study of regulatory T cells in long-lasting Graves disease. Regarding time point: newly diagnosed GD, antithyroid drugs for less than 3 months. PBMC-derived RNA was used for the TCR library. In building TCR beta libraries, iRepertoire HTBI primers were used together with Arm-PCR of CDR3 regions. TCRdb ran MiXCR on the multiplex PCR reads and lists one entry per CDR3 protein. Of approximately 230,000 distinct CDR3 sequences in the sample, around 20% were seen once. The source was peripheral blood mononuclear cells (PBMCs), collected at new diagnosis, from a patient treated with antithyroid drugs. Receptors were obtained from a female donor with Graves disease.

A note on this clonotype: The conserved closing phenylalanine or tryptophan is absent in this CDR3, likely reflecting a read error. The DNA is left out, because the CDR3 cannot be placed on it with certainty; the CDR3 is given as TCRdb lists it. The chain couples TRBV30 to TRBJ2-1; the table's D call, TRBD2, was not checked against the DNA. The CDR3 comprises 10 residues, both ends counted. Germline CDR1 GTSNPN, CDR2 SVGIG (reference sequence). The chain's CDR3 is CACTSGSQNI.

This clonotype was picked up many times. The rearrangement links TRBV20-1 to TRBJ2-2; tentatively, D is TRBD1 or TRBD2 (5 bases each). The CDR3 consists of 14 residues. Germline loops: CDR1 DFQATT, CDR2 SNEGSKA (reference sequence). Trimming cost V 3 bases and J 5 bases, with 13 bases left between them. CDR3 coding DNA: TGCAGTGCTAGTCCGGGACGAACTACCGGGGAGCTGTTTTTT. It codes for CSASPGRTTGELFF.

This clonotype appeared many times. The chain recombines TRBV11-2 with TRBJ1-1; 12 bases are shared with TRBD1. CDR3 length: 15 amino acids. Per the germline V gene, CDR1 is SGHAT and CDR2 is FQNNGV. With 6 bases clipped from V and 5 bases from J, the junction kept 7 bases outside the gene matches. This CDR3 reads CASRRDRGHGTEAFF. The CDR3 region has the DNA TGTGCCAGCAGGCGGGACAGGGGGCATGGTACTGAAGCTTTCTTT.

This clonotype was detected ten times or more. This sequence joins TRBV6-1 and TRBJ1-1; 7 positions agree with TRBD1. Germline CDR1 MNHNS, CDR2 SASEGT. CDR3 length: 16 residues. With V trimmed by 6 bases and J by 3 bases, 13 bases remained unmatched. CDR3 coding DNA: TGTGCCAGCAGCGACAGACAGGGAGGTTTCGACACTGAAGCTTTCTTT. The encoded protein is CASSDRQGGFDTEAFF.

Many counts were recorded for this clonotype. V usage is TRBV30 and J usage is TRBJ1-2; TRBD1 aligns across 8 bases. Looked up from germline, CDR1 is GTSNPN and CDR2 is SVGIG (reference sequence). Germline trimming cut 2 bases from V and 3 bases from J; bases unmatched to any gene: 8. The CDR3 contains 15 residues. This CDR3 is CAWSLGTGPHYGYTF. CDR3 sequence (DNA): TGTGCCTGGAGTCTAGGGACAGGCCCTCACTATGGCTACACCTTC. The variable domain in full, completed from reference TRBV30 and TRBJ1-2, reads SQTIHQWPATLVQPVGSPLSLECTVEGTSNPNLYWYRQAAGRGLQLLFYSVGIGQISSEVPQNLSASRPQDRQFILSSKKLLLSDSGFYLCAWSLGTGPHYGYTFGSGTRLTVV.

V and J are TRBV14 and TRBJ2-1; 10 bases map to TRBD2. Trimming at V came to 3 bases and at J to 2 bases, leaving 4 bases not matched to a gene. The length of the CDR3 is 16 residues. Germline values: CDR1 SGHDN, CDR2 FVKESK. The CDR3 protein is CASSHATSGAYNEQFF. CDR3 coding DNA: TGTGCCAGCAGCCACGCCACTAGCGGGGCCTACAATGAGCAGTTCTTC.

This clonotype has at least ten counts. CDR3 sequence reads: CASSPGASYTF. As DNA, the CDR3 is TGTGCCAGCAGCCCGGGGGCGAGCTACACCTTC. This chain uses TRBV7-9 with TRBJ1-2; tentatively, D is TRBD1 (6 bases). Trimming took off 5 bases at V and 9 bases at J, with 10 bases between the two ends. The CDR3 totals 11 residues. Germline V gene sequence: CDR1 SEHNR, CDR2 FQNEAQ (reference sequence).

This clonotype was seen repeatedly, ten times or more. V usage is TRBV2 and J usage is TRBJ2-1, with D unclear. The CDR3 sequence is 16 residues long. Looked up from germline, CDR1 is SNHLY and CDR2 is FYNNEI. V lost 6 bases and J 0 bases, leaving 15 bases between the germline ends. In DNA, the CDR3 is TGTGCCAGCAGCCCTCGCAGCCTAAGCTCCTACAATGAGCAGTTCTTC. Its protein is CASSPRSLSSYNEQFF.

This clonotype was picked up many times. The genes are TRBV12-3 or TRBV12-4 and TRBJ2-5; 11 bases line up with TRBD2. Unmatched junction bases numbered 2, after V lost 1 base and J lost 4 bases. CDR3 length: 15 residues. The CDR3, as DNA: TGTGCCAGCAGTTTAGAACTAGCGGGAGCAGAGACCCAGTACTTC. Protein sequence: CASSLELAGAETQYF.

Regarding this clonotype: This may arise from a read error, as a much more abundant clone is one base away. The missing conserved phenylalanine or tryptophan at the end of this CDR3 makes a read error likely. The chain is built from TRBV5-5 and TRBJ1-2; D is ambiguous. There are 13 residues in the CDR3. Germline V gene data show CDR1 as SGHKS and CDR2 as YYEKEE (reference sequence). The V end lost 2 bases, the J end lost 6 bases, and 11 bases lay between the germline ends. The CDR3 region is CASSFYRWDGYTV. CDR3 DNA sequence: TGTGCCAGCAGCTTTTACCGATGGGATGGCTACACCGTC.

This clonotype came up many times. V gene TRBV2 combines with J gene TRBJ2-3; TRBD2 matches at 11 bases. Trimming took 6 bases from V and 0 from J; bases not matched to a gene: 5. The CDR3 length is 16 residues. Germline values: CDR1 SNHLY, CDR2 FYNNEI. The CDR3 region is CASRALAGVSTDTQYF. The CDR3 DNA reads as TGTGCCAGCAGGGCACTAGCGGGAGTAAGCACAGATACGCAGTATTTT.

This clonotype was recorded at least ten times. This CDR3 reads CAWSIGGYEQYF. The DNA of the CDR3 is TGTGCCTGGAGTATCGGGGGTTACGAGCAGTACTTC. The rearrangement uses TRBV30 and TRBJ2-7; a possible D gene is TRBD2 (6 bases). Trimming shortened V by 2 bases and J by 4 bases, and 9 bases separated the two germline ends. Germline CDR1 reads GTSNPN; CDR2 reads SVGIG (reference sequence). The CDR3 is made up of 12 amino acids.

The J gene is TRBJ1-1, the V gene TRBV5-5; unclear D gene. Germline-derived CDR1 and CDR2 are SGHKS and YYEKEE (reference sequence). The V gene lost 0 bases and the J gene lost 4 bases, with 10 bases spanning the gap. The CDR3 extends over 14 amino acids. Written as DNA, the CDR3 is TGTGCCAGCAGCTTGGAGACTCGCCTCACTGAAGCTTTCTTT. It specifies CASSLETRLTEAFF. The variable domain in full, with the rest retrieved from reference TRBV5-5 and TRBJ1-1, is DAGVTQSPTHLIKTRGQQVTLRCSPISGHKSVSWYQQVLGQGPQFIFQYYEKEERGRGNFPDRFSARQFPNYSSELNVNALLLGDSALYLCASSLETRLTEAFFGQGTRLTVV.

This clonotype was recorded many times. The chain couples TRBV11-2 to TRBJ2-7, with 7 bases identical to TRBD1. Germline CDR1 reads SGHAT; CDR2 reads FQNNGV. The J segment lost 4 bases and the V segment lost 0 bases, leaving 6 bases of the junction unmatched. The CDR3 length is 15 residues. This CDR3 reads CASSLEGQLIYEQYF. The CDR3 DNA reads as TGTGCCAGCAGCTTAGAGGGACAGCTAATTTACGAGCAGTACTTC.

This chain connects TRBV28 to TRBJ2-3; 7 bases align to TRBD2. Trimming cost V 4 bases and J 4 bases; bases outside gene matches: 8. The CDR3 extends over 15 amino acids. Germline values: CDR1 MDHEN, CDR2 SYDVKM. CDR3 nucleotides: TGTGCCAGCAGTTCTCGGCGGGAGCTGTCAGATACGCAGTATTTT. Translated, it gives CASSSRRELSDTQYF.

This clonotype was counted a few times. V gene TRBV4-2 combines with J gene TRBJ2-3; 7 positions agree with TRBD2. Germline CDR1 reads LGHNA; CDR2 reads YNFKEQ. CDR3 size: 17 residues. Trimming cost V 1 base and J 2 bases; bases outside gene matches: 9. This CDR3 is CASSQGGASGFTDTQYF. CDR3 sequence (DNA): TGTGCCAGCAGCCAAGGAGGGGCTAGCGGATTCACAGATACGCAGTATTTT.

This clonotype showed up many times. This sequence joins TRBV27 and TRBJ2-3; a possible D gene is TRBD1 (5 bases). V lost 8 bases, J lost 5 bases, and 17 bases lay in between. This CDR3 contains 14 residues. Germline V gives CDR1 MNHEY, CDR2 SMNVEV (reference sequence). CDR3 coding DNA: TGTGCCAGCGCAAACTACCACAGGTTAGATACGCAGTATTTT. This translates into CASANYHRLDTQYF.

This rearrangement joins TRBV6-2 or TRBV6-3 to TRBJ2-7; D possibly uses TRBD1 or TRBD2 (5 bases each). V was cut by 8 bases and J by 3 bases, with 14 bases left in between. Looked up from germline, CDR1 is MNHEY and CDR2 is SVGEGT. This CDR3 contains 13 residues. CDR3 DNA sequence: TGTGCCAGCCGGAGGCAGGGCGGCTACGAGCAGTACTTC. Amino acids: CASRRQGGYEQYF.

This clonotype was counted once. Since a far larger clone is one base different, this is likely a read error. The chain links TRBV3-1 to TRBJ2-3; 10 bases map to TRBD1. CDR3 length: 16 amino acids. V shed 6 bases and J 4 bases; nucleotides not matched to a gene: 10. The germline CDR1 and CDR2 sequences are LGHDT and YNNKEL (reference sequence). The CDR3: CASSSLGTGAPDTQYF. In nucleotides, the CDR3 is TGTGCCAGCAGTTCCCTCGGGACAGGGGCACCAGATACGCAGTATTTT.

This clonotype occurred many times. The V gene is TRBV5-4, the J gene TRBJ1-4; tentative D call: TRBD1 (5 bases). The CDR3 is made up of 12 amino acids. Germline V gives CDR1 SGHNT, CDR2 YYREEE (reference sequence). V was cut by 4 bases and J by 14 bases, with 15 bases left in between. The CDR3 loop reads CASSPYRGPLFF. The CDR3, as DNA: TGTGCCAGCAGCCCATATAGGGGACCTCTGTTTTTT.

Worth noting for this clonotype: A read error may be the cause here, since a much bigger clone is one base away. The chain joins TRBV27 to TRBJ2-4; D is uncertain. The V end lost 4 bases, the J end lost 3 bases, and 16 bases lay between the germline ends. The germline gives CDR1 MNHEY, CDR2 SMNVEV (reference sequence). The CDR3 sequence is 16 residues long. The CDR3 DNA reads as TGTGCCAGCAGTTCCCCTACGGCCCAAGTCAAAAACATTCAGTACTTC. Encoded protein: CASSSPTAQVKNIQYF.

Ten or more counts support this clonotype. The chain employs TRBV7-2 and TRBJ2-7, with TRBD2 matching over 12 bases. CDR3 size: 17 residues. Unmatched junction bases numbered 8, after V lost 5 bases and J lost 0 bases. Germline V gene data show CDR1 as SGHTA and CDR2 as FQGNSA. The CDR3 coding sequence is TGTGCCAGCAGCCGGACTAGCGGGATAGGGAGCTCCTACGAGCAGTACTTC. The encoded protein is CASSRTSGIGSSYEQYF.

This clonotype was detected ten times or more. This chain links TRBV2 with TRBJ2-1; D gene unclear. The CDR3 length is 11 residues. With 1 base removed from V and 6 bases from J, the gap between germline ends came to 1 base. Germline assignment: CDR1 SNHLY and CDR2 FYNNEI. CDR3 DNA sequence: TGTGCCAGCAGTGAAGTCAATGAGCAGTTCTTC. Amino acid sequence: CASSEVNEQFF.

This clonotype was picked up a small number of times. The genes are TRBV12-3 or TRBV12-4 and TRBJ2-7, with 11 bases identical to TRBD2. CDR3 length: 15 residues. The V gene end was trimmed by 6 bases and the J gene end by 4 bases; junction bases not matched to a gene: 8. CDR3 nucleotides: TGTGCCAGCAGCAATAGCGGGAGGGCCGGGTACGAGCAGTACTTC. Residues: CASSNSGRAGYEQYF.

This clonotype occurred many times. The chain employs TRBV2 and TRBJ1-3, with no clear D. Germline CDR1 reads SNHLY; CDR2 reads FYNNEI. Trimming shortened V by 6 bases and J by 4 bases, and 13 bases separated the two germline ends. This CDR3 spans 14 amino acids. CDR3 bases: TGTGCCAGCAGGCCCCGGGCCCGAGGAAACACCATATATTTT. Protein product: CASRPRARGNTIYF.

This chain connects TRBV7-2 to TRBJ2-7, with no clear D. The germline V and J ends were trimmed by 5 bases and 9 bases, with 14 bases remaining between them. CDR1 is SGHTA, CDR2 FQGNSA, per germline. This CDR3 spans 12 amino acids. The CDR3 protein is CASSRTLLGQYF. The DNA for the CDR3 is TGTGCCAGCAGCCGAACCCTTCTTGGGCAGTACTTC.

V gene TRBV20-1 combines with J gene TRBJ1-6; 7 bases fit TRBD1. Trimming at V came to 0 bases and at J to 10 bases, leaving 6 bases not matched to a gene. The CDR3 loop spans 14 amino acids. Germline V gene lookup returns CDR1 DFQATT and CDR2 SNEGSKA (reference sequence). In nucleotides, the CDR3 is TGCAGTGCTAGAGATACGCAGGGGGACTCACCCCTCCACTTT. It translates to CSARDTQGDSPLHF.

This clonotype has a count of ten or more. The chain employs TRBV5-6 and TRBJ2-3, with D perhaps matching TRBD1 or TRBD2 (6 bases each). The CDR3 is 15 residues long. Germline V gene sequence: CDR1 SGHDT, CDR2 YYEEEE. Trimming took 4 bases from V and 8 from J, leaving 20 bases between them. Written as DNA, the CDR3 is TGTGCCAGCAGCCCCCCCGGGGGCCGCGTGGGTACGCAGTATTTT. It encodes CASSPPGGRVGTQYF.

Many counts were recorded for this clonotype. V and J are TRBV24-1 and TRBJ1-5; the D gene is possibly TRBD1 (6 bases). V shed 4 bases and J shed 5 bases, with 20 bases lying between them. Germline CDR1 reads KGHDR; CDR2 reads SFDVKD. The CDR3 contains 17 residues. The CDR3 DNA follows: TGTGCCACCAGTGACACCAAAGACAGGCCGGACGATCAGCCCCAGCATTTT. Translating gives CATSDTKDRPDDQPQHF.

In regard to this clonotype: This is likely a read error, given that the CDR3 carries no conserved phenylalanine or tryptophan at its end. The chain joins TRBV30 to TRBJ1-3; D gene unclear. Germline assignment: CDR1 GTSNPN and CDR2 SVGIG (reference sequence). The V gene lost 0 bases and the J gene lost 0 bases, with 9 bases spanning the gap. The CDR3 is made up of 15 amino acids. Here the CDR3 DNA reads TGTGCCTGGAGTGTTGGGCGCCTCTCTGGAAACACCATATATCTT. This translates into CAWSVGRLSGNTIYL.